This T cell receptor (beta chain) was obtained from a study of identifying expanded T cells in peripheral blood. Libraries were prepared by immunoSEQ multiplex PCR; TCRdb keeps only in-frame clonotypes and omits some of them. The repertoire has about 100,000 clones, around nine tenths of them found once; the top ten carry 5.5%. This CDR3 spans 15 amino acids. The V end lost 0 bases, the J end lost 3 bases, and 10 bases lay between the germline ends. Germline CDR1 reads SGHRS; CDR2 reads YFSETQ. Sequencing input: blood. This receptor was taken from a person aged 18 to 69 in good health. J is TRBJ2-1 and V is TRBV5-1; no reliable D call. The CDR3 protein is CASSLERTFYNEQFF. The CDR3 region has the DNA TGCGCCAGCAGCTTGGAACGGACCTTCTACAATGAGCAGTTCTTC.